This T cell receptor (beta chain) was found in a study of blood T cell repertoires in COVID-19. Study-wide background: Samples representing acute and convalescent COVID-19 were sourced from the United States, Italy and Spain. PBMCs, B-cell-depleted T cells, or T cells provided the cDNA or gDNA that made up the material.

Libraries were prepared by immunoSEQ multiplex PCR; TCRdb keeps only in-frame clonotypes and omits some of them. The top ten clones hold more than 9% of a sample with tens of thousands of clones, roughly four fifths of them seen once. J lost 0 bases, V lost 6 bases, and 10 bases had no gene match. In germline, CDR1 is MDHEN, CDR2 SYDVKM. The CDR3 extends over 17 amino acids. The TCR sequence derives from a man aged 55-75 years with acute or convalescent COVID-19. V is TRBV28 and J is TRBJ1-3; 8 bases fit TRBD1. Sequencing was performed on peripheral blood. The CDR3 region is CASSHQGQGDSGNTIYF. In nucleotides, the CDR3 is TGTGCCAGCAGCCATCAAGGACAGGGAGACTCTGGAAACACCATATATTTT. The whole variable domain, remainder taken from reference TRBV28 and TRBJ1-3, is DVKVTQSSRYLVKRTGEKVFLECVQDMDHENMFWYRQDPGLGLRLIYFSYDVKMKEKGDIPEGYSVSREKKERFSLILESASTNQTSMYLCASSHQGQGDSGNTIYFGEGSWLTVV.